This T cell receptor beta chain was retrieved from a study of human T cells and chemical hapten exposure. This clonotype was counted many times. The antigen remains unidentified. Whole-study results and caveats: Patch test score rose with PT1 expanded TCRs, significant at 8, 16, 32, not 4. Expanded TCRs created a significantly greater count of big CDR3 similarity clusters than controls did.

Time point specified: patch test 2, 6 weeks after DPC sensitization. Treatment in this sample: therapeutic diphenylcyclopropenone sensitization with weekly scalp DPC. V lost 3 bases, J lost 3 bases, and 4 bases stayed unmatched. This CDR3 is 14 amino acids long. One entry per CDR3 protein results from TCRdb running MiXCR on the RACE reads. The sample lists some 45,000 distinct CDR3 sequences; approximately 9% were seen once. The material was whole blood, obtained in connection with sensitization to the hapten diphenylcyclopropenone (DPC). The chain couples TRBV12-3 or TRBV12-4 to TRBJ2-7; 8 nucleotides match TRBD2. This receptor was identified in a middle-aged woman with alopecia areata. Some clones in this sample may be carry-over from other donors' samples. This chain's CDR3 is CASSLAGGLYEQYF. Here the CDR3 DNA reads TGTGCCAGCAGTTTGGCGGGGGGCCTCTACGAGCAGTACTTC.